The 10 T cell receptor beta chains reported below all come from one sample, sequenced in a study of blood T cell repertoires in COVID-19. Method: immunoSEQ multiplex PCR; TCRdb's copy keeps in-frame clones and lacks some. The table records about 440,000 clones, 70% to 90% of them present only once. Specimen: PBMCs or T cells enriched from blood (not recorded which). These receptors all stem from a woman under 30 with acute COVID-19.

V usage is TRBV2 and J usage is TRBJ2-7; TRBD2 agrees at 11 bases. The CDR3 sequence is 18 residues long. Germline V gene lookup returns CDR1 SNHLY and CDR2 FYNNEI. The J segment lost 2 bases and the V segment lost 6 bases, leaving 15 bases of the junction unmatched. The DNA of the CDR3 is TGTGCCAGCAGAAGGGGTCTAGCGGGGGGTTCCACTACCTACGAGCAGTACTTC. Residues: CASRRGLAGGSTTYEQYF.

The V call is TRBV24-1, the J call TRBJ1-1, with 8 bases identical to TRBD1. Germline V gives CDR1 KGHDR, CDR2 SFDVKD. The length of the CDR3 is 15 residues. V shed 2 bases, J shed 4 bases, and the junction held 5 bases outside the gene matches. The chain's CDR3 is CATSDSHRGSTEAFF. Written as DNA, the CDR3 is TGTGCCACCAGTGATTCCCACAGGGGGTCCACTGAAGCTTTCTTT.

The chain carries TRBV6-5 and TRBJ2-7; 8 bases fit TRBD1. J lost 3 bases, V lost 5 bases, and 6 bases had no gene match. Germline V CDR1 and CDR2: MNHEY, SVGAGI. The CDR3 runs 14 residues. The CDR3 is CASSTGQGNYEQYF. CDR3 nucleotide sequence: TGTGCCAGCAGTACCGGACAGGGCAACTACGAGCAGTACTTC.

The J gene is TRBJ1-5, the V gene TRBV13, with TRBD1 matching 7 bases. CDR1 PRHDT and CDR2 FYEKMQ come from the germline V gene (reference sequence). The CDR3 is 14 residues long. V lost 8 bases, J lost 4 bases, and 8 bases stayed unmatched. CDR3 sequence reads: CASEFTGENQPQHF. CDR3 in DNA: TGTGCCAGCGAATTCACAGGGGAGAATCAGCCCCAGCATTTT.

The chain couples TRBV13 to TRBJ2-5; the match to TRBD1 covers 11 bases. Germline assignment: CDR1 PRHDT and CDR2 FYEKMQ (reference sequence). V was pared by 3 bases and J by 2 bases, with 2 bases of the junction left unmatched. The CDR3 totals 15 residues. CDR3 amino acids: CASSLGQGEQETQYF. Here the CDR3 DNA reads TGTGCCAGCAGCTTGGGACAGGGGGAGCAAGAGACCCAGTACTTC.

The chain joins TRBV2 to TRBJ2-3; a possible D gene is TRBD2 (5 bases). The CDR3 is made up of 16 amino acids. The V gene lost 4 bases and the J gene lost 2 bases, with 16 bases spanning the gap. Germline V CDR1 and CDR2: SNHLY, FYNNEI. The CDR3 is CASSGQLEGLTDTQYF. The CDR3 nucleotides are TGTGCCAGCAGTGGTCAGTTAGAGGGTCTCACAGATACGCAGTATTTT.

CDR3 nucleotides: TGTGCCAGCAGCTTATACGGTAAATACGAGCAGTACTTC. Translated, it gives CASSLYGKYEQYF. This chain joins TRBV13 and TRBJ2-7; no clear D gene. CDR1 PRHDT and CDR2 FYEKMQ come from the germline V gene (reference sequence). The CDR3 contains 13 residues. V lost 2 bases, J lost 4 bases, and 9 bases lay in between.

CDR3 DNA: TGTGCCAGCAGCCAAAGGGGGCCCGGGGAGCTGTTTTTT. This codes for CASSQRGPGELFF. The chain links TRBV3-1 (or the pseudogene TRBV3-2) to TRBJ2-2; 7 bases fit TRBD1. Germline V gene sequence: CDR1 LGHDT, CDR2 YNNKEL (reference sequence). V lost 2 bases to trimming and J lost 6 bases; unmatched junction nucleotides: 0. The CDR3 has 13 residues.

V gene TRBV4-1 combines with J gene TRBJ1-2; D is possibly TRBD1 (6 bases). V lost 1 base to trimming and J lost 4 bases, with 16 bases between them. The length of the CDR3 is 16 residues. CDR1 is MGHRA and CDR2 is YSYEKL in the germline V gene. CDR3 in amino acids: CASSQGGRGGPYGYTF. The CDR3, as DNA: TGCGCCAGCAGCCAAGGGGGTAGGGGGGGCCCCTATGGCTACACCTTC.

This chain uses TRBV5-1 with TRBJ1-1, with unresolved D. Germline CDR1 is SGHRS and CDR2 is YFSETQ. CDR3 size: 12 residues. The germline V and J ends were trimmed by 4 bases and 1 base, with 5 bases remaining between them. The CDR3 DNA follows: TGCGCCAGCAGCACTAAGAACACTGAAGCTTTCTTT. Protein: CASSTKNTEAFF.